This T cell receptor beta chain is from a study of blood T cell repertoires in COVID-19. Study at large: Collection of acute and convalescent COVID-19 samples took place in the United States, Italy and Spain. T cells, B-cell-depleted T cells, or PBMCs provided the cDNA or gDNA that served as material.

The trim removed 4 bases at V and 10 bases at J, leaving 13 bases unmatched. Per germline, CDR1 SGHDT and CDR2 YYEEEE. CDR3 size: 16 residues. As handled by the study authors: Amplifying reference gene primers gave estimates of nucleated cell counts. The method was immunoSEQ multiplex PCR; TCRdb's version includes in-frame clones alone and lacks a portion of them. V and J calls plus clone size are reproduced from that table; the DNA served to infer D and trimming. The data hold about 37,000 clones, with around 86% observed a single time. Input material: peripheral blood. This clonotype originated in a human donor in a cohort sampled during active COVID-19. The V call is TRBV5-6, the J call TRBJ1-6; 8 bases are shared with TRBD1. The CDR3 sequence: CASSRMGQASGSPLHF. In DNA, the CDR3 is TGTGCCAGCAGCCGAATGGGACAGGCTTCTGGCTCACCCCTCCACTTT.